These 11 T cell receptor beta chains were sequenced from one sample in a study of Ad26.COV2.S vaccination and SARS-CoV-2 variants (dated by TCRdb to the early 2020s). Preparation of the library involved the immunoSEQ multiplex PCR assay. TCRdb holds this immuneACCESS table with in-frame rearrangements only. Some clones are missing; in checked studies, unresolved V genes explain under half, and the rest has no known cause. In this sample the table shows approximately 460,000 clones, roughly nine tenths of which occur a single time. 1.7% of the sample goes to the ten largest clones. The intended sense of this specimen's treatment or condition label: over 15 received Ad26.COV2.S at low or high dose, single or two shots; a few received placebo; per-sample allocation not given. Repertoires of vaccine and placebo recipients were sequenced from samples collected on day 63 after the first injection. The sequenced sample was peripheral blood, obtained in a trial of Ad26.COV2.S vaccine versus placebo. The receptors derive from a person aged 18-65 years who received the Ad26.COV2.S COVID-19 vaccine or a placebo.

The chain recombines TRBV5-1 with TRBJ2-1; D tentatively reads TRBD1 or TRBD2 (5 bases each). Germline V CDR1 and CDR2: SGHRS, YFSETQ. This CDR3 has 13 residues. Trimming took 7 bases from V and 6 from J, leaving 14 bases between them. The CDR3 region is CASGGSGSNEQFF. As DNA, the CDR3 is TGCGCCAGCGGGGGATCCGGTAGCAATGAGCAGTTCTTC.

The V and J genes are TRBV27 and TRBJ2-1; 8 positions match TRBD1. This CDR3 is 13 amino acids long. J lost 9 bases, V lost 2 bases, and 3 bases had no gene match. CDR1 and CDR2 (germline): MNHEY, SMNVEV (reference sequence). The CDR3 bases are TGTGCCAGCAGTTTACAGGGGGCGGCTGAGCAGTTCTTC. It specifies CASSLQGAAEQFF.

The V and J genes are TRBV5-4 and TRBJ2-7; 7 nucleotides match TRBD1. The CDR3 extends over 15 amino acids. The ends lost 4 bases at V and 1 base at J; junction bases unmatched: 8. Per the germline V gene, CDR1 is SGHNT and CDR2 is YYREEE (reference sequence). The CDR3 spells CASSQETGTSYEQYF. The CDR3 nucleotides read TGTGCCAGCAGCCAGGAGACAGGGACGTCCTACGAGCAGTACTTC. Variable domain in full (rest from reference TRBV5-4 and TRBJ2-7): ETGVTQSPTHLIKTRGQQVTLRCSSQSGHNTVSWYQQALGQGPQFIFQYYREEENGRGNFPPRFSGLQFPNYSSELNVNALELDDSALYLCASSQETGTSYEQYFGPGTRLTVT.

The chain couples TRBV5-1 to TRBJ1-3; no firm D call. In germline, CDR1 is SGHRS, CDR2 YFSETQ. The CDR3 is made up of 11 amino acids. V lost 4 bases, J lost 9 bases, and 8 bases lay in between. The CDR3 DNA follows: TGCGCCAGCAGCGGAATGGGCACCATATATTTT. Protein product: CASSGMGTIYF.

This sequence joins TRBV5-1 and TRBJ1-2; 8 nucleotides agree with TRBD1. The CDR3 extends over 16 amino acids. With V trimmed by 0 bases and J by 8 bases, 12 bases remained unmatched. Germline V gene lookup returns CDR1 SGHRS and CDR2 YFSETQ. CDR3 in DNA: TGCGCCAGCAGCTTGGATGGACAGGGAGGGGTACGCGGCTACACCTTC. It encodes CASSLDGQGGVRGYTF.

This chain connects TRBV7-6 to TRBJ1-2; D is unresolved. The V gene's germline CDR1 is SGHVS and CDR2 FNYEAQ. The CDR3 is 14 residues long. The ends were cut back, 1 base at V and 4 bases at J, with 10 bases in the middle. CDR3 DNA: TGTGCCAGCAGCTTAGACCGTTGGGTCTATGGCTACACCTTC. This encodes CASSLDRWVYGYTF.

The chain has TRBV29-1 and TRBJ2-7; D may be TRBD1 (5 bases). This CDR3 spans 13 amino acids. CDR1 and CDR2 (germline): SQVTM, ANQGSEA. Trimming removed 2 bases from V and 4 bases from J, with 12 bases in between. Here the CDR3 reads CSVEIQGWYEQYF. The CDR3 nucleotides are TGCAGCGTTGAAATCCAGGGTTGGTACGAGCAGTACTTC.

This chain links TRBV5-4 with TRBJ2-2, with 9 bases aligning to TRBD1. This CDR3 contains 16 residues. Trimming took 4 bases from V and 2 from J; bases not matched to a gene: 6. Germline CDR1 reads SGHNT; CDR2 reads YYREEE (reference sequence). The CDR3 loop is CASSPPGQGNTGELFF. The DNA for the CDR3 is TGTGCCAGCAGCCCTCCGGGACAGGGTAACACCGGGGAGCTGTTTTTT.

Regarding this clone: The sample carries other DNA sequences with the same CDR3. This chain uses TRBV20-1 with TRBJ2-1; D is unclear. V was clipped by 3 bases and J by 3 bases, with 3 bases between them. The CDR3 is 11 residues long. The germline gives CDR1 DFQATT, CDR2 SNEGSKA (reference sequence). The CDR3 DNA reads TGCAGTGCTAGGTTCTACAATGAGCAGTTCTTC. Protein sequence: CSARFYNEQFF.

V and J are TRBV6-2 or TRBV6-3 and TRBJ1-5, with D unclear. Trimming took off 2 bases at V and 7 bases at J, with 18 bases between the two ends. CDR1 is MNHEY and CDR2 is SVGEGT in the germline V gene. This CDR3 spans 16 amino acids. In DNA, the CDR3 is TGTGCCAGCAGTTACCCCGGCCAACCCGGAGGGCAGCCCCAGCATTTT. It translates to CASSYPGQPGGQPQHF.

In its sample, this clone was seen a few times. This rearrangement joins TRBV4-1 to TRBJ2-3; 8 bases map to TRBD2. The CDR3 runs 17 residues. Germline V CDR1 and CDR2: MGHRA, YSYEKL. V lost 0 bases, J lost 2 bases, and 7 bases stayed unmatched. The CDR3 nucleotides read TGCGCCAGCAGCCAAGAAGAAGGCGGGGGGTCCACAGATACGCAGTATTTT. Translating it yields CASSQEEGGGSTDTQYF.